This entry lists 23 T cell receptor beta chains sequenced from one sample in a study of cytomegalovirus exposure and HLA in healthy donors. PCR amplification relied on 60 Vbeta primers (plus 13 Jbeta primers). The protocol was immunoSEQ multiplex PCR, while the TCRdb copy is restricted to in-frame clones and leaves out a portion. The sample carries more than 75,000 clones, roughly three quarters recorded once. The sample comprised PBMCs. Receptors were obtained from a woman in her forties in good health and CMV-seronegative.

This clone was detected only once. This sequence joins TRBV5-1 and TRBJ1-2; D is unresolved. The V end lost 4 bases, the J end lost 10 bases, and 17 bases lay between the germline ends. Germline V gene data show CDR1 as SGHRS and CDR2 as YFSETQ. The CDR3 runs to 13 residues. Written as DNA, the CDR3 is TGCGCCAGCAGCCCGGGCATCGATGGACTCTACACCTTC. It is translated as CASSPGIDGLYTF.

V is TRBV4-2 and J is TRBJ2-3; 9 bases fit TRBD2. Germline V lookup: CDR1 LGHNA, CDR2 YNFKEQ. This CDR3 is 16 amino acids long. The V gene end was trimmed by 1 base and the J gene end by 2 bases; junction bases not matched to a gene: 4. CDR3 region: CASSQVASGVTDTQYF. CDR3 sequence (DNA): TGTGCCAGCAGCCAAGTTGCTAGCGGGGTCACAGATACGCAGTATTTT.

The V and J genes are TRBV5-1 and TRBJ1-4; TRBD1 matches 7 bases. Germline V gene sequence: CDR1 SGHRS, CDR2 YFSETQ. The length of the CDR3 is 16 residues. Trimming removed 4 bases from V and 0 bases from J; junction bases left unmatched: 6. Written as DNA, the CDR3 is TGCGCCAGCAGCCCCGGACAGGTTGCAACTAATGAAAAACTGTTTTTT. This encodes CASSPGQVATNEKLFF.

V and J are TRBV13 and TRBJ2-3; a possible D gene is TRBD2 (5 bases). The germline V gene has CDR1 PRHDT and CDR2 FYEKMQ (reference sequence). With 5 bases removed from V and 2 bases from J, the gap between germline ends came to 14 bases. There are 15 residues in the CDR3. The CDR3 DNA is TGTGCCAGCAGCCCCGAGAGGGCCGTCACAGATACGCAGTATTTT. This encodes CASSPERAVTDTQYF. Full variable domain (rest looked up from reference TRBV13 and TRBJ2-3): AAGVIQSPRHLIKEKRETATLKCYPIPRHDTVYWYQQGPGQDPQFLISFYEKMQSDKGSIPDRFSAQQFSDYHSELNMSSLELGDSALYFCASSPERAVTDTQYFGPGTRLTVL.

The rearrangement joins TRBV20-1 to TRBJ1-2, with 11 bases lining up with TRBD1. This CDR3 has 11 amino acids. Germline V gene sequence: CDR1 DFQATT, CDR2 SNEGSKA (reference sequence). Trimming removed 3 bases from V and 13 bases from J; junction bases left unmatched: 4. The CDR3: CSARDRGLPTF. The CDR3 DNA reads as TGCAGTGCTAGGGACAGGGGGCTACCCACCTTC.

The J gene is TRBJ2-5, the V gene TRBV4-1, with a weak D call TRBD2 (5 bases). Trimming cost V 4 bases and J 2 bases, with 17 bases left between them. The CDR3 covers 16 residues. Germline loops: CDR1 MGHRA, CDR2 YSYEKL. DNA for the CDR3: TGCGCCAGCAGCCGTTCAGTCGGGGAGACACAAGAGACCCAGTACTTC. It codes for CASSRSVGETQETQYF.

This clone was seen a handful of times. The rearrangement links TRBV6-1 to TRBJ2-7; the match to TRBD2 covers 10 bases. CDR1 and CDR2 from the germline V gene are MNHNS and SASEGT. CDR3 length: 15 residues. The trim removed 5 bases at V and 3 bases at J, leaving 7 bases unmatched. CDR3: CASSIAGGDFYEQYF. In nucleotides, the CDR3 is TGTGCCAGCAGTATAGCGGGGGGAGATTTCTACGAGCAGTACTTC.

This clone was seen only once. The rearrangement links TRBV28 to TRBJ1-2; D is possibly TRBD1 (5 bases). The V gene's germline CDR1 is MDHEN and CDR2 SYDVKM. This CDR3 is 13 amino acids long. The V and J ends lost 4 bases and 8 bases respectively, with 14 bases between them. In nucleotides, the CDR3 is TGTGCCAGCAGTTCCCCCCAGGGCCCCGGCTACACCTTC. It codes for CASSSPQGPGYTF.

This clone was counted a few times. This chain links TRBV29-1 with TRBJ2-5; 7 bases agree with TRBD2. V shed 3 bases and J 5 bases; nucleotides not matched to a gene: 6. The CDR3 totals 13 residues. Per the germline V gene, CDR1 is SQVTM and CDR2 is ANQGSEA. The CDR3 reads CSVDSQGGETQYF. DNA for the CDR3: TGCAGCGTTGACTCCCAGGGAGGGGAGACCCAGTACTTC. Complete variable domain (other parts from reference TRBV29-1 and TRBJ2-5): SAVISQKPSRDICQRGTSLTIQCQVDSQVTMMFWYRQQPGQSLTLIATANQGSEATYESGFVIDKFPISRPNLTFSTLTVSNMSPEDSSIYLCSVDSQGGETQYFGPGTRLLVL.

For the CDR3, the DNA is TGTGCCAGCAGCTCTAACAGGGGGGACGGGGAGACCCAGTACTTC. It yields the protein CASSSNRGDGETQYF. V gene TRBV7-3 combines with J gene TRBJ2-5, with 8 bases that match TRBD1. The CDR3 is 15 amino acids. Germline V gene data show CDR1 as SGHTA and CDR2 as FQGTGA. Trimming cost V 4 bases and J 5 bases; bases outside gene matches: 9.

The rearrangement joins TRBV2 to TRBJ1-3; D remains ambiguous. V shed 9 bases and J shed 0 bases, with 6 bases lying between them. The CDR3 sequence is 12 residues long. The germline CDR1 and CDR2 sequences are SNHLY and FYNNEI. CDR3 sequence: CARKSSGNTIYF. As DNA, the CDR3 is TGTGCCAGAAAGAGCTCTGGAAACACCATATATTTT.

This chain links TRBV2 with TRBJ2-7, with 12 positions matching TRBD2. CDR3 length: 13 amino acids. CDR1 is SNHLY and CDR2 is FYNNEI in the germline V gene. Losses at the gene ends were 6 bases for V and 5 bases for J; bases not matched to a gene: 2. This CDR3 is CASSGLAGNEQYF. DNA of the CDR3: TGTGCCAGCAGCGGACTAGCGGGGAACGAGCAGTACTTC.

The V call is TRBV2, the J call TRBJ1-2, with 7 bases identical to TRBD1. Germline lookup yields CDR1 SNHLY and CDR2 FYNNEI. Trimming cost V 2 bases and J 11 bases; bases outside gene matches: 8. This CDR3 is 13 amino acids long. For the CDR3, the DNA is TGTGCCAGCAGTGAAAATCGGGACAGCTTTTACACCTTC. The encoded protein is CASSENRDSFYTF.

This chain links TRBV9 with TRBJ2-5; perhaps TRBD2 as D (6 bases). The CDR3 is 15 residues long. The V gene lost 0 bases and the J gene lost 5 bases, with 14 bases spanning the gap. Germline V lookup: CDR1 SGDLS, CDR2 YYNGEE. CDR3 sequence (DNA): TGTGCCAGCAGCGTAGGAGGAGGCGGGGTGGAGACCCAGTACTTC. Its protein product is CASSVGGGGVETQYF. The whole variable domain, filled in from reference TRBV9 and TRBJ2-5, reads DSGVTQTPKHLITATGQRVTLRCSPRSGDLSVYWYQQSLDQGLQFLIQYYNGEERAKGNILERFSAQQFPDLHSELNLSSLELGDSALYFCASSVGGGGVETQYFGPGTRLLVL.

V and J are TRBV7-7 and TRBJ1-3, with 8 bases matching TRBD1. The CDR3 totals 13 residues. Germline V gene lookup returns CDR1 SSHAT and CDR2 FNYEAQ (reference sequence). The trim removed 4 bases at V and 6 bases at J, leaving 2 bases unmatched. This chain's CDR3 is CASSSDRANTIYF. CDR3 bases: TGTGCCAGCAGCTCGGACAGGGCAAACACCATATATTTT.

V gene TRBV9 combines with J gene TRBJ2-1; D possibly corresponds to TRBD2 (5 bases). The CDR3 sequence is 13 residues long. The V end was cut by 1 base, the J end by 8 bases, with 10 bases between. Germline V gene sequence: CDR1 SGDLS, CDR2 YYNGEE. CDR3 in DNA: TGTGCCAGCAGCGTACTAGCTGGTTATGAGCAGTTCTTC. This sequence encodes CASSVLAGYEQFF.

The V gene is TRBV4-1, the J gene TRBJ2-5; tentatively, D is TRBD2 (6 bases). The germline V and J ends were trimmed by 0 bases and 3 bases, with 14 bases remaining between them. CDR1 and CDR2 (germline): MGHRA, YSYEKL. The CDR3 length is 16 residues. The CDR3 region is CASSQDWSGTEETQYF. The DNA of the CDR3 is TGCGCCAGCAGCCAAGACTGGTCAGGGACTGAAGAGACCCAGTACTTC.

The J gene is TRBJ1-5, the V gene TRBV15, with 9 bases aligning to TRBD1. The CDR3 sequence is 15 residues long. V lost 3 bases to trimming and J lost 6 bases; unmatched junction nucleotides: 6. CDR1 is LNHNV, CDR2 YYDKDF, per germline (reference sequence). The CDR3 protein is CATSSRTGAGQPQHF. CDR3 bases: TGTGCCACCAGCAGCCGGACAGGGGCCGGTCAGCCCCAGCATTTT.

The chain has TRBV18 and TRBJ1-1, with 9 bases that match TRBD1. This CDR3 contains 18 residues. Germline lookup yields CDR1 KGHSH and CDR2 LQKENI. V trimming: 5 bases; J trimming: 0 bases; junction bases outside the gene matches: 13. The CDR3 protein is CASSRGDRARAMNTEAFF. Here the CDR3 DNA reads TGTGCCAGCTCAAGAGGGGACAGGGCTAGGGCCATGAACACTGAAGCTTTCTTT.

This rearrangement joins TRBV7-9 to TRBJ2-1; 8 bases are shared with TRBD1. The CDR3 length is 16 residues. V gave up 5 bases and J gave up 0 bases; unmatched junction bases: 6. Germline values: CDR1 SEHNR, CDR2 FQNEAQ (reference sequence). Here the CDR3 reads CASSRLQGGSYNEQFF. The CDR3 bases are TGTGCCAGCAGCCGCCTACAGGGGGGCTCCTACAATGAGCAGTTCTTC.

The chain uses TRBV7-3 and TRBJ1-6; 9 nucleotides line up with TRBD1. This CDR3 has 16 amino acids. Germline assignment: CDR1 SGHTA and CDR2 FQGTGA. The V segment lost 0 bases and the J segment 9 bases; nucleotides outside the gene matches: 6. This CDR3 is CASSLTGTGIRSPLHF. CDR3 sequence (DNA): TGTGCCAGCAGCTTAACGGGGACAGGGATTCGTTCACCCCTCCACTTT.

The chain employs TRBV5-6 and TRBJ2-6, with a possible D match to TRBD2 (7 bases). Germline loops: CDR1 SGHDT, CDR2 YYEEEE. V lost 1 base and J lost 0, with 11 bases in between. The CDR3 has 17 amino acids. The CDR3 region is CASSLRGAISGANVLTF. The CDR3 DNA reads TGTGCCAGCAGCTTGCGGGGGGCGATCTCTGGGGCCAACGTCCTGACTTTC. The whole variable domain, filled in from reference TRBV5-6 and TRBJ2-6, reads DAGVTQSPTHLIKTRGQQVTLRCSPKSGHDTVSWYQQALGQGPQFIFQYYEEEERQRGNFPDRFSGHQFPNYSSELNVNALLLGDSALYLCASSLRGAISGANVLTFGAGSRLTVL.

The chain carries TRBV6-1 and TRBJ1-4; TRBD1 agrees at 10 bases. Germline V CDR1 and CDR2: MNHNS, SASEGT. Trimming took 2 bases from V and 5 from J; bases not matched to a gene: 5. This CDR3 contains 16 residues. CDR3 coding DNA: TGTGCCAGCAGTGAAAGTCTGGGACAGGGGAATGAAAAACTGTTTTTT. It translates to CASSESLGQGNEKLFF.